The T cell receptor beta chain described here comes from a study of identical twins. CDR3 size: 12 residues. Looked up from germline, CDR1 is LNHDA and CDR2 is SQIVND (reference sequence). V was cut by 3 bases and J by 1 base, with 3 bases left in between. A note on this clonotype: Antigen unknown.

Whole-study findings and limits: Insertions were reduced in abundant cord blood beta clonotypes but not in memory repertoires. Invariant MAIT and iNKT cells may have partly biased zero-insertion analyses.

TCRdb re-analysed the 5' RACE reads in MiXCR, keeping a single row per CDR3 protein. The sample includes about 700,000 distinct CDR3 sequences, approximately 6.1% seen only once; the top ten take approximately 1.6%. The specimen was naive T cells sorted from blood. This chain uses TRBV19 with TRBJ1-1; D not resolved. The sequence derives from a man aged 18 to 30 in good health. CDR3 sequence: CASSMTNTEAFF. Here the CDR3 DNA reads TGTGCCAGTAGTATGACGAACACTGAAGCTTTCTTT.